Reported below is one T cell receptor beta chain. This clonotype was detected many times. It lacks a known antigen. There are no base qualities to consult, and no much larger clone falls within one base. The sample belongs to a study of molecular identifiers for immune sequencing clone quantification (dated by TCRdb to the late 2010s). Turning to the overall study: For a replicate experiment, RNA from roughly 20,000 or 100,000 naive CD8 T cells was divided into five aliquots, and four of the five aliquots were sequenced. CD8 T cells were used in a methods study to benchmark molecular-identifier clustering-based TCR repertoire sequencing (MIDCIRS) and TCR RNA copy counting.

The CDR3 sequence holds 13 residues, the cysteine and phenylalanine included. The retained sequence is limited to the CDR3, 39 bases, with the frame set at the first base. CDR1 MNHEY and CDR2 SVGEGT were looked up in the germline V gene. V loses 5 bases of germline sequence and J loses 3 bases, and the interval between the two ends is 10 bases. Library generation was performed with PCR. The instrument was an Illumina HiSeq 4000. Bulk TCR libraries were prepared as previously described, using TCR primers listed in Table S5. Total RNA was purified with the Qiagen AllPrep DNA/RNA kit. Before any analysis, reads coming from multiple sequencing runs of the same library were combined into one pool. The study's processing was this. Reads were retained only if their TCR constant sequence matched exactly, and those retained reads were trimmed to 150 nt and grouped according to their 12-nt molecular barcodes. Reads within each barcode group were sub-clustered using a 15% Levenshtein threshold, and quality-weighted consensus sequences were constructed for each RNA molecule. Non-functional sequences were filtered out, along with any lower-count sequence sitting one edit away from another sequence. Based on a fit of two negative binomial distributions, barcode sub-clusters having less than 20% of the maximum read count were discarded. The public reads were reanalyzed by TCRdb: fastp trimming at Q25, MiXCR alignment, in-frame beta chains only. Records with the same CDR3 protein are collapsed into one entry carrying the most frequent genes and DNA. It is TCRdb's table, rather than the study itself, that gives the V and J calls and clone size. The sample has more than 70,000 distinct CDR3 sequences on record, approximately 22% of them singletons. 1% to 1.2% of the sample is taken by the ten largest.

What the research found in general, with its limitations: Naive libraries contained spiked-in Jurkat TCR RNA (approximately ten copies' worth), which is not part of the donor repertoire. Spiked-in Jurkat TCR RNA equal to a single cell's worth was reported to be detectable even within 1,100,000 naive CD8 T cells. Highly expanded clone sizes could be underestimated if identical TCR molecules share a barcode. In CMV-specific effector cells, clones with more than 20 RNA copies contained over 99% of molecules, whereas in naive cells such clones contained under 1% of molecules. Modeling estimated 3 to 3.5 recovered TCR RNA copies per cell, compared with about 9.8 by digital PCR, which implies 30% to 35% capture efficiency. When barcode sub-clustering was omitted, TCR diversity was inflated by chimeric consensus sequences, with chimeras reaching as high as 47%.

Libraries of naive CD8 T cells were built from approximately 20,000 to 980,000 sorted cells, with 10%, 30% or 50% of the purified RNA used. Naive CD8 T cells, defined as CD8+CD4-CCR7+CD45RA+, were FACS-sorted into RLT Plus buffer on a BD FACSAria II. Detection sensitivity was tested by spiking Jurkat RNA equal to roughly ten TCR copies' worth into samples containing 20,000-1,000,000 naive CD8 T cells. CD8 T cells were enriched using RosetteSep CD8+ T Cell Enrichment Cocktail and Ficoll-Paque, and the enriched cells then underwent ACK red cell lysis. The origin of this receptor is a human donor in good health. Some libraries in this study had Jurkat cell RNA spiked in. Rearrangement joined TRBV6-2 or TRBV6-3 to TRBJ1-1; possibly the D gene is TRBD1, per 6 matching bases. Sequenced input: naive CD8+ T cells from blood, with Jurkat cell RNA spiked in. Taken with the paper, the label for cell subset or site translates to: FACS-sorted CD8+CD4-CCR7+CD45RA+ naive T cells. The CDR3 sequence is CASSDRFYTEAFF. The DNA sequence is given as TGTGCCAGCAGTGACAGGTTCTACACTGAAGCTTTCTTT.